The clone carrying this T cell receptor beta chain is called medium-sized based on its frequency. The synovial samples were synovial fluid, paired with peripheral blood from each active arthritis patient. Median disease duration was about seven years, range 0.2-19.1. The data were obtained in a study of synovial regulatory T cells in juvenile arthritis. Assay used: immunoSEQ multiplex PCR; TCRdb lists only in-frame clones, some missing. The listing contains roughly 2,800 clones. This CDR3 region has 14 residues. Only the protein sequence is given. CDR1 and CDR2 from the germline V gene are SGHKS and YYEKEE (reference sequence).

The sample taken for sequencing was Treg cells from the synovium. The chain couples TRBV5-5 to TRBJ1-4. The clonotype originates from a donor between 2 and 29 years old with juvenile idiopathic arthritis. The chain's CDR3 is CASSPGPRNEKLFF.